The 22 T cell receptor beta chains reported below all come from one sample, sequenced in a study of T cell changes during pregnancy in multiple sclerosis (dated by TCRdb to the late 2010s). The library came from the immunoSEQ multiplex PCR assay. TCRdb re-hosts the immuneACCESS table, in-frame sequences only. Its copies lack some clones; in the studies checked, an unresolved V gene accounts for under half of them, and the cause for the rest is not known. This sample is represented by 40,000 to 45,000 clones; roughly 87% of them were singletons. The ten largest make up roughly 1.1% of the sample. The sample was CD4+ T cells from peripheral blood mononuclear cells, taken in the first trimester of pregnancy. These receptor sequences come from a female donor with multiple sclerosis, enrolled in a pregnancy study.

Details on this clone: Other DNA sequences in the same sample also yield this CDR3. The rearrangement links TRBV5-1 to TRBJ2-5, with 16 bases aligning to TRBD2. Trimming took 4 bases from V and 5 from J; bases not matched to a gene: 5. The germline CDR1 and CDR2 sequences are SGHRS and YFSETQ. This CDR3 comprises 16 residues. The CDR3 sequence is CASSPGLAGGQETQYF. CDR3 coding DNA: TGCGCCAGCAGCCCGGGACTAGCGGGAGGGCAGGAGACCCAGTACTTC.

This sequence joins TRBV5-4 and TRBJ2-3; TRBD2 matches at 8 bases. The CDR3 runs 18 residues. V lost 1 base and J lost 0; bases outside the gene matches: 10. Germline CDR1 SGHNT, CDR2 YYREEE (reference sequence). As DNA, the CDR3 is TGTGCCAGCAGCTTGTGGGTAGCGGGGAGGCCTAGCACAGATACGCAGTATTTT. Translation: CASSLWVAGRPSTDTQYF.

The V call is TRBV7-9, the J call TRBJ2-2, with D possibly being TRBD1 (6 bases). Trimming took 8 bases from V and 1 from J, leaving 17 bases between them. The CDR3 is made up of 16 amino acids. Germline-derived CDR1 and CDR2 are SEHNR and FQNEAQ (reference sequence). CDR3: CASGDTGILNTGELFF. CDR3 nucleotide sequence: TGTGCCAGCGGAGACACAGGGATCCTGAACACCGGGGAGCTGTTTTTT.

A few counts support this clone. Distinct nucleotide sequences in the sample also encode this CDR3. This chain links TRBV5-6 with TRBJ1-1; unclear D gene. CDR1 and CDR2 (germline): SGHDT, YYEEEE. This CDR3 has 11 residues. Trimming stripped 4 bases from V and 2 bases from J, with 3 bases between. Here the CDR3 DNA reads TGTGCCAGCAGCCTCAACACTGAAGCTTTCTTT. Protein product: CASSLNTEAFF. The variable domain in full, completed from reference TRBV5-6 and TRBJ1-1, reads DAGVTQSPTHLIKTRGQQVTLRCSPKSGHDTVSWYQQALGQGPQFIFQYYEEEERQRGNFPDRFSGHQFPNYSSELNVNALLLGDSALYLCASSLNTEAFFGQGTRLTVV.

This clone appeared a single time. J is TRBJ1-3 and V is TRBV5-4; 7 positions agree with TRBD1. Germline trimming cut 3 bases from V and 0 bases from J; bases unmatched to any gene: 3. Germline CDR1 reads SGHNT; CDR2 reads YYREEE (reference sequence). CDR3 length: 15 amino acids. DNA for the CDR3: TGTGCCAGCAGCTCCGGACAGGACTCTGGAAACACCATATATTTT. Its translation: CASSSGQDSGNTIYF.

The chain recombines TRBV6-1 with TRBJ2-5; TRBD1 matches 7 bases. Germline CDR1 is MNHNS and CDR2 is SASEGT. The CDR3 extends over 16 amino acids. V trimming: 3 bases; J trimming: 2 bases; junction bases outside the gene matches: 9. In DNA form, the CDR3 reads TGTGCCAGCAGTGACATCCACCGGGGACAGCAAGAGACCCAGTACTTC. This gives the protein CASSDIHRGQQETQYF.

The V call is TRBV6-5, the J call TRBJ2-1, with D unclear. Trimming took 2 bases from V and 4 from J, leaving 6 bases between them. Germline V gene lookup returns CDR1 MNHEY and CDR2 SVGAGI. The CDR3 consists of 13 residues. The chain's CDR3 is CASSYQLYNEQFF. DNA of the CDR3: TGTGCCAGCAGTTACCAACTTTACAATGAGCAGTTCTTC.

The rearrangement uses TRBV28 and TRBJ1-2; 8 bases line up with TRBD1. J gave up 5 bases and V 6 bases, and 8 bases lay outside the gene matches. The CDR3 runs 14 residues. Germline assignment: CDR1 MDHEN and CDR2 SYDVKM. CDR3 sequence: CASSRAGGIYGYTF. CDR3 sequence (DNA): TGTGCCAGCAGCCGCGCAGGGGGCATATATGGCTACACCTTC.

This chain connects TRBV29-1 to TRBJ2-4; D gene ambiguous. Deletions cut 7 bases from V and 1 base from J, with 8 bases between. CDR3 length: 12 amino acids. CDR1 and CDR2 (germline): SQVTM, ANQGSEA. In DNA form, the CDR3 reads TGCAGCGGTCTATGGGCCAAAAACATTCAGTACTTC. Translated, it gives CSGLWAKNIQYF.

This chain links TRBV7-3 with TRBJ1-2; tentative D call: TRBD1 (5 bases). Per germline, CDR1 SGHTA and CDR2 FQGTGA. CDR3 length: 15 residues. Deletions cut 5 bases from V and 1 base from J, with 14 bases between. The CDR3 region is CASSPSGGSNYGYTF. In DNA, the CDR3 is TGTGCCAGCAGCCCTAGCGGGGGGAGTAACTATGGCTACACCTTC.

This chain joins TRBV29-1 and TRBJ1-3; the D gene is possibly TRBD1 (5 bases). V was shortened by 2 bases and J by 3 bases, with 5 bases between the two germline ends. The CDR3 runs 12 residues. The germline gives CDR1 SQVTM, CDR2 ANQGSEA. The CDR3 DNA sequence: TGCAGCGTTGAACAGGGTGGAAACACCATATATTTT. Translating it yields CSVEQGGNTIYF.

This chain links TRBV5-1 with TRBJ1-2, with unresolved D. CDR3 length: 13 amino acids. Trimming took 0 bases from V and 8 from J, leaving 11 bases between them. CDR1 is SGHRS and CDR2 is YFSETQ in the germline V gene. The DNA for the CDR3 is TGCGCCAGCAGCTTGGTCACCGGGGAAGGCTACACCTTC. As protein: CASSLVTGEGYTF.

The chain uses TRBV6-1 and TRBJ2-7; possible D gene TRBD2, 5 bases. Germline V lookup: CDR1 MNHNS, CDR2 SASEGT. Trimming removed 6 bases at V and 6 bases at J, with 12 bases between. The CDR3 consists of 12 residues. The CDR3 nucleotides are TGTGCCAGCAGCCTTACTAGATCCGAGCAGTACTTC. Translation gives CASSLTRSEQYF.

V usage is TRBV7-8 and J usage is TRBJ2-7; 12 bases fit TRBD2. There are 17 residues in the CDR3. CDR1 and CDR2 from the germline V gene are SGHVS and FQNEAQ. With V trimmed by 0 bases and J by 1 base, 4 bases remained unmatched. The DNA for the CDR3 is TGTGCCAGCAGCTTAGCCGGACTAGCGGGACTATCCTACGAGCAGTACTTC. Encoded protein: CASSLAGLAGLSYEQYF.

The chain recombines TRBV18 with TRBJ2-3; 10 nucleotides align to TRBD2. V was clipped by 1 base and J by 9 bases; unmatched bases: 7. The CDR3 has 15 amino acids. Germline assignment: CDR1 KGHSH and CDR2 LQKENI. Here the CDR3 reads CASSPLASGSGTQYF. The CDR3 bases are TGTGCCAGCTCACCACTCGCTAGCGGGAGCGGGACGCAGTATTTT.

The V gene is TRBV7-3, the J gene TRBJ2-1, with D perhaps matching TRBD1 (8 bases). Germline V CDR1 and CDR2: SGHTA, FQGTGA. The CDR3 loop spans 15 amino acids. Trimming stripped 5 bases from V and 3 bases from J, with 14 bases between. The CDR3 nucleotides are TGTGCCAGCAGCCTACAGGGGGGGGGCTACAATGAGCAGTTCTTC. Translation: CASSLQGGGYNEQFF. The variable domain in full, with the rest retrieved from reference TRBV7-3 and TRBJ2-1, is GAGVSQTPSNKVTEKGKYVELRCDPISGHTALYWYRQSLGQGPEFLIYFQGTGAADDSGLPNDRFFAVRPEGSVSTLKIQRTERGDSAVYLCASSLQGGGYNEQFFGPGTRLTVL.

This sequence joins TRBV5-6 and TRBJ2-7; tentatively, D is TRBD1 (6 bases). Per the germline V gene, CDR1 is SGHDT and CDR2 is YYEEEE. CDR3 length: 14 amino acids. V was pared by 5 bases and J by 0 bases, with 12 bases between. The CDR3 spells CASRAAGVSYEQYF. Written as DNA, the CDR3 is TGTGCCAGCAGGGCAGCAGGGGTCTCCTACGAGCAGTACTTC. The variable domain in full, with the rest retrieved from reference TRBV5-6 and TRBJ2-7, is DAGVTQSPTHLIKTRGQQVTLRCSPKSGHDTVSWYQQALGQGPQFIFQYYEEEERQRGNFPDRFSGHQFPNYSSELNVNALLLGDSALYLCASRAAGVSYEQYFGPGTRLTVT.

This chain joins TRBV5-1 and TRBJ1-3; D remains ambiguous. Germline V CDR1 and CDR2: SGHRS, YFSETQ. Trimming pared 0 bases from V and 0 bases from J, leaving 4 bases between. The length of the CDR3 is 14 residues. CDR3 amino acids: CASSLDSSGNTIYF. The CDR3 bases are TGCGCCAGCAGCTTGGACAGCTCTGGAAACACCATATATTTT.

The rearrangement uses TRBV28 and TRBJ2-5; 12 bases are shared with TRBD2. There are 17 residues in the CDR3. Germline V lookup: CDR1 MDHEN, CDR2 SYDVKM. V gave up 2 bases and J gave up 3 bases; unmatched junction bases: 7. CDR3 sequence: CASSLRGGLAGEETQYF. The DNA of the CDR3 is TGTGCCAGCAGTTTAAGGGGGGGACTAGCGGGCGAAGAGACCCAGTACTTC.

J is TRBJ1-2 and V is TRBV2, with D possibly being TRBD1 (5 bases). This CDR3 is built from 15 residues. V shed 1 base and J shed 3 bases, with 12 bases lying between them. Germline lookup yields CDR1 SNHLY and CDR2 FYNNEI. CDR3 sequence reads: CASSEGTPEYYGYTF. CDR3 nucleotides: TGTGCCAGCAGTGAAGGGACACCGGAGTACTATGGCTACACCTTC.

This clone was observed a single time. V gene TRBV11-2 combines with J gene TRBJ2-4; possibly TRBD2 for D (6 bases). Trimming cost V 3 bases and J 9 bases, with 12 bases left between them. Germline V lookup: CDR1 SGHAT, CDR2 FQNNGV. CDR3 size: 13 residues. The CDR3 coding sequence is TGTGCCAGCAGCTTCGGGGGAGATGGCATTCAGTACTTC. Protein product: CASSFGGDGIQYF.

V is TRBV29-1 and J is TRBJ1-1; D might be TRBD1 (6 bases). The germline gives CDR1 SQVTM, CDR2 ANQGSEA. This CDR3 is 13 amino acids long. Trimming pared 4 bases from V and 10 bases from J, leaving 19 bases between. The CDR3, as DNA: TGCAGCGTTGGACAGCGGCAGGGGTTTGGAGCTTTCTTT. This translates into CSVGQRQGFGAFF.